One sample yielded the 28 T cell receptor beta chains listed below, sequenced in a study of T cells in Graves' hyperthyroidism and ophthalmopathy. Amplification yielded TCR beta CDR3 regions, with RNA transcripts as the source. The primer set for the first-round RT-PCR of the TCR CDR3 was HTBI. From the multiplex PCR reads, TCRdb called clonotypes with MiXCR, one entry per CDR3 protein. The table shows around 600,000 distinct CDR3 sequences, with around 13% occurring only once. Specimen: blood. The receptors originated from a woman in her 50s with Graves' ophthalmopathy.

As regards this clonotype: This may be a read error: a much more frequent sequence differs by one nucleotide. V gene TRBV29-1 combines with J gene TRBJ1-1, with a possible D match to TRBD1 (5 bases). V lost 3 bases and J lost 0, with 5 bases in between. The germline V gene has CDR1 SQVTM and CDR2 ANQGSEA. The CDR3 has 12 amino acids. The CDR3 DNA reads TGCAGCGTTGACAGGGTGAACACTGAAGCTTTCTTT. Translating gives CSVDRVNTEAFF.

This clonotype was counted ten times or more. This chain connects TRBV18 to TRBJ2-5; D is uncertain. V was pared by 5 bases and J by 1 base, with 17 bases between. Germline V gene data show CDR1 as KGHSH and CDR2 as LQKENI. The CDR3 length is 16 residues. This CDR3 reads CASSTRNRTSQETQYF. The CDR3 nucleotides are TGTGCCAGCTCAACCCGTAACCGTACCAGCCAAGAGACCCAGTACTTC.

This clonotype was observed many times. The chain combines TRBV5-1 with TRBJ1-1; D is ambiguous. V was pared by 6 bases and J by 0 bases, with 9 bases between. Germline CDR1 SGHRS, CDR2 YFSETQ. CDR3 size: 13 residues. The CDR3, as DNA: TGCGCCAGCAAGGGCGGCTTGAACACTGAAGCTTTCTTT. Its translation: CASKGGLNTEAFF.

This clonotype was picked up one time. The CDR3 DNA reads TGCAGTGCTGGCACGAGGACTAGCGTATCCTACGAGCAGTACTTC. This encodes CSAGTRTSVSYEQYF. V usage is TRBV20-1 and J usage is TRBJ2-7; TRBD2 matches 9 bases. V shed 5 bases and J 1 base; nucleotides not matched to a gene: 9. The CDR3 has 15 residues. Germline-derived CDR1 and CDR2 are DFQATT and SNEGSKA (reference sequence).

Note on this clonotype: A read error is possible here, since a much larger clone lies one base away. The gene calls are TRBV7-2 and TRBJ2-1; D may correspond to TRBD1 or TRBD2 (5 bases each). Germline lookup yields CDR1 SGHTA and CDR2 FQGNSA. Trimming removed 1 base from V and 13 bases from J, with 17 bases in between. CDR3 length equals 14 residues. The CDR3 DNA reads as TGTGCCAGCAGCTTAGAGAGGGGTGGCGGAGAACAGTTCTTC. Encoded protein: CASSLERGGGEQFF.

This clonotype was detected ten times or more. The chain is built from TRBV7-9 and TRBJ2-7; TRBD1 or TRBD2 may be the D gene (5 bases each). The V and J ends lost 5 bases and 3 bases respectively, with 14 bases between them. This CDR3 comprises 14 residues. The germline V gene has CDR1 SEHNR and CDR2 FQNEAQ (reference sequence). CDR3 sequence reads: CASSPPGRNYEQYF. CDR3 DNA sequence: TGTGCCAGCAGCCCTCCGGGACGCAACTACGAGCAGTACTTC.

This clonotype was detected many times. This sequence joins TRBV10-3 and TRBJ1-1, with 9 bases that match TRBD1. Germline CDR1 reads ENHRY; CDR2 reads SYGVKD. This CDR3 region has 14 residues. V gave up 2 bases and J gave up 5 bases; unmatched junction bases: 3. The CDR3 reads CAISEGTGWTEAFF. The CDR3 region has the DNA TGTGCCATCAGTGAGGGGACAGGGTGGACTGAAGCTTTCTTT.

This clonotype showed up just a few times. The rearrangement uses TRBV20-1 and TRBJ2-5, with D possibly being TRBD1 or TRBD2 (5 bases each). The length of the CDR3 is 14 residues. Germline V gives CDR1 DFQATT, CDR2 SNEGSKA (reference sequence). The ends were cut back, 1 base at V and 1 base at J, with 10 bases in the middle. CDR3 loop: CSARGGNLQETQYF. The CDR3 DNA sequence: TGCAGTGCTAGAGGGGGGAACCTCCAAGAGACCCAGTACTTC.

This clonotype was observed at least ten times. This rearrangement joins TRBV27 to TRBJ1-1, with D hard to call. Between the trimmed V and J ends, which lost 4 bases and 5 bases, there was a span of 8 bases. This CDR3 has 12 residues. The germline gives CDR1 MNHEY, CDR2 SMNVEV (reference sequence). CDR3 coding DNA: TGTGCCAGCAGTTCGGGTGGGACTGAAGCTTTCTTT. Its translation is CASSSGGTEAFF.

V is TRBV4-1 and J is TRBJ2-2; 7 bases align to TRBD1. Germline V CDR1 and CDR2: MGHRA, YSYEKL. The CDR3 has 19 residues. The V gene end was trimmed by 3 bases and the J gene end by 1 base; junction bases not matched to a gene: 14. CDR3 loop: CASSHDREQGYRNTGELFF. Here the CDR3 DNA reads TGCGCCAGCAGCCACGACAGGGAACAGGGGTACCGGAACACCGGGGAGCTGTTTTTT.

This clonotype showed up many times. The V gene is TRBV12-3 or TRBV12-4, the J gene TRBJ2-7, with TRBD1 as a possible D gene (5 bases). The length of the CDR3 is 13 residues. V was pared by 5 bases and J by 6 bases, with 14 bases between. The CDR3 DNA sequence: TGTGCCAGCAGTGCGGATCAAAGGGGCGAGCAGTACTTC. This gives the protein CASSADQRGEQYF.

This clonotype has ten or more counts. For the CDR3, the DNA is TGTGCCAGCCGGGGGTCTGATGAGCAGTTCTTC. Protein product: CASRGSDEQFF. The rearrangement uses TRBV7-9 and TRBJ2-1, with a possible D match to TRBD2 (6 bases). V lost 8 bases and J 8 bases, leaving 10 bases between the germline ends. The CDR3 runs 11 residues. Germline lookup yields CDR1 SEHNR and CDR2 FQNEAQ (reference sequence).

This clonotype was observed many times. The junction does not match germline at one end; this may be a read error. This sequence joins TRBV5-8 and TRBJ2-3; possibly TRBD1 or TRBD2 for D (6 bases each). This CDR3 comprises 14 residues. Looked up from germline, CDR1 is SGHTS and CDR2 is YDEGEE. CDR3 bases: TGTGCCAGCAGCGGAGGGGGAAGCACAAATACGCAGTATTTT. This gives the protein CASSGGGSTNTQYF.

The chain combines TRBV3-1 with TRBJ2-1; no definite D call. This CDR3 spans 17 amino acids. Trimming cost V 1 base and J 4 bases, with 17 bases left between them. Germline V lookup: CDR1 LGHDT, CDR2 YNNKEL (reference sequence). The CDR3 loop is CASSQGSEQNLYNEQFF. The CDR3 DNA is TGTGCCAGCAGCCAAGGATCCGAGCAAAATCTGTACAATGAGCAGTTCTTC.

DNA of the CDR3: TGTGCCAGTAGTAAACCCCGGACAGGCGTGAGGGAGCAGTACTTC. Protein sequence: CASSKPRTGVREQYF. The chain has TRBV19 and TRBJ2-7, with 7 bases identical to TRBD1. This CDR3 comprises 15 residues. V was clipped by 4 bases and J by 7 bases; unmatched bases: 13. Germline values: CDR1 LNHDA, CDR2 SQIVND (reference sequence).

This clonotype was observed at least ten times. The chain recombines TRBV20-1 with TRBJ1-1; no reliable D call. Germline V gene data show CDR1 as DFQATT and CDR2 as SNEGSKA (reference sequence). V lost 3 bases, J lost 2 bases, and 7 bases lay in between. The CDR3 extends over 12 amino acids. CDR3 loop: CSASDQNTEAFF. As DNA, the CDR3 is TGCAGTGCTAGTGACCAAAACACTGAAGCTTTCTTT.

This clonotype was seen many times. This chain connects TRBV11-2 to TRBJ2-2; D is uncertain. The V gene lost 0 bases and the J gene lost 3 bases, with 5 bases spanning the gap. The CDR3 covers 14 residues. Germline lookup yields CDR1 SGHAT and CDR2 FQNNGV. In DNA form, the CDR3 reads TGTGCCAGCAGCTTAGATCGGCACACCGGGGAGCTGTTTTTT. It is translated as CASSLDRHTGELFF.

This clonotype was counted at least ten times. The V gene is TRBV28, the J gene TRBJ2-1; 12 bases line up with TRBD2. CDR1 is MDHEN, CDR2 SYDVKM, per germline. Trimming at V came to 3 bases and at J to 7 bases, leaving 7 bases not matched to a gene. The CDR3 sequence is 16 residues long. The DNA for the CDR3 is TGTGCCAGCAGTTTTCCCGGACTAGCGGGATTGAATGAGCAGTTCTTC. Its protein product is CASSFPGLAGLNEQFF.

The chain links TRBV6-1 to TRBJ2-5; 11 nucleotides align to TRBD2. The V gene end was trimmed by 7 bases and the J gene end by 5 bases; junction bases not matched to a gene: 9. The CDR3 runs 15 residues. Germline V gives CDR1 MNHNS, CDR2 SASEGT. In nucleotides, the CDR3 is TGTGCCAGCAATAAACTAGCGGGAGTTGGGGAGACCCAGTACTTC. Translated: CASNKLAGVGETQYF.

This clonotype has a count of ten or more. This chain links TRBV27 with TRBJ2-7; D possibly corresponds to TRBD1 (5 bases). V lost 0 bases and J lost 4, with 10 bases in between. CDR1 is MNHEY, CDR2 SMNVEV, per germline (reference sequence). CDR3 length equals 14 residues. The DNA of the CDR3 is TGTGCCAGCAGTTTATCGGATGGGGCTTACGAGCAGTACTTC. Protein sequence: CASSLSDGAYEQYF.

Only a few counts were recorded for this clonotype. Here the CDR3 DNA reads TGTGCCAGCTCGGCTAGCGGGGATCAAGAGACCCAGTACTTC. Its translation: CASSASGDQETQYF. J is TRBJ2-5 and V is TRBV18, with 9 bases aligning to TRBD2. The CDR3 has 14 amino acids. From germline, CDR1 is KGHSH and CDR2 LQKENI. The trim removed 6 bases at V and 2 bases at J, leaving 4 bases unmatched. Full variable domain (missing parts from reference TRBV18 and TRBJ2-5): NAGVMQNPRHLVRRRGQEARLRCSPMKGHSHVYWYRQLPEEGLKFMVYLQKENIIDESGMPKERFSAEFPKEGPSILRIQQVVRGDSAAYFCASSASGDQETQYFGPGTRLLVL.

This clonotype was seen more than once but under ten times. V gene TRBV20-1 combines with J gene TRBJ2-7; 7 positions match TRBD2. Germline V CDR1 and CDR2: DFQATT, SNEGSKA (reference sequence). The V and J ends lost 2 bases and 2 bases, in that order; junction bases with no gene match: 6. This CDR3 comprises 14 residues. The CDR3 coding sequence is TGCAGTGCTAGAACAGTAGCGGGTACCTACGAGCAGTACTTC. Amino acids: CSARTVAGTYEQYF.

This clonotype was recorded once. The chain uses TRBV12-5 and TRBJ1-5, with 7 bases that match TRBD1. This CDR3 spans 14 amino acids. V was pared by 0 bases and J by 6 bases, with 2 bases of the junction left unmatched. The germline CDR1 and CDR2 sequences are LGHNT and FRNRAP. The CDR3 reads CASGLVPGGQPQHF. The CDR3 DNA follows: TGTGCTAGTGGTTTGGTACCAGGGGGTCAGCCCCAGCATTTT.

This clonotype has a count of ten or more. This chain uses TRBV28 with TRBJ1-5; 10 bases align to TRBD1. The germline V gene encodes CDR1 MDHEN and CDR2 SYDVKM. There are 18 residues in the CDR3. After removal of 4 bases from V and 0 bases from J, the junction contained 9 bases not matched to a gene. The CDR3 DNA follows: TGTGCCAGCAGTTCCGGGACAGGGGCCTCTTTTAGCAATCAGCCCCAGCATTTT. Protein sequence: CASSSGTGASFSNQPQHF. The entire variable domain, with the rest obtained from reference TRBV28 and TRBJ1-5, is as follows: DVKVTQSSRYLVKRTGEKVFLECVQDMDHENMFWYRQDPGLGLRLIYFSYDVKMKEKGDIPEGYSVSREKKERFSLILESASTNQTSMYLCASSSGTGASFSNQPQHFGDGTRLSIL.

The chain carries TRBV6-1 and TRBJ1-2, with 10 positions matching TRBD1. V gave up 6 bases and J gave up 4 bases; unmatched junction bases: 5. This CDR3 contains 14 residues. CDR1 is MNHNS and CDR2 is SASEGT in the germline V gene. The CDR3 DNA reads as TGTGCCAGCAGAACCGGGACAGGGGTCTATGGCTACACCTTC. Its protein is CASRTGTGVYGYTF.

This clonotype was found a few times. V and J are TRBV19 and TRBJ1-4; a weak D match, TRBD1 (5 bases). CDR1 is LNHDA, CDR2 SQIVND, per germline (reference sequence). V was trimmed by 4 bases and J by 8 bases, leaving 17 bases between them. There are 15 residues in the CDR3. The CDR3 loop reads CASSTDIVRGEKLFF. CDR3 nucleotide sequence: TGTGCCAGTAGTACGGATATAGTACGGGGCGAAAAACTGTTTTTT.

The table lists this clonotype with a few counts. The chain recombines TRBV11-3 with TRBJ1-2; D unresolved. With 5 bases removed from V and 6 bases from J, the gap between germline ends came to 16 bases. The CDR3 consists of 14 residues. Germline V gene lookup returns CDR1 SGHNT and CDR2 YENEEA. The chain's CDR3 is CASSPTVSTNGYTF. The CDR3 DNA is TGTGCCAGCAGCCCGACGGTCAGTACCAATGGCTACACCTTC.

This clonotype occurred a few times. A read error may account for a junction end that differs from germline. The genes are TRBV7-9 and TRBJ2-7, with D perhaps TRBD1 (6 bases). The CDR3 spans 15 residues. The germline CDR1 and CDR2 sequences are SEHNR and FQNEAQ (reference sequence). DNA of the CDR3: TGCGCCAGCAGCCAGAAAGACAGGAAGGCCTACGAGCAGTACTTC. Protein: CASSQKDRKAYEQYF.